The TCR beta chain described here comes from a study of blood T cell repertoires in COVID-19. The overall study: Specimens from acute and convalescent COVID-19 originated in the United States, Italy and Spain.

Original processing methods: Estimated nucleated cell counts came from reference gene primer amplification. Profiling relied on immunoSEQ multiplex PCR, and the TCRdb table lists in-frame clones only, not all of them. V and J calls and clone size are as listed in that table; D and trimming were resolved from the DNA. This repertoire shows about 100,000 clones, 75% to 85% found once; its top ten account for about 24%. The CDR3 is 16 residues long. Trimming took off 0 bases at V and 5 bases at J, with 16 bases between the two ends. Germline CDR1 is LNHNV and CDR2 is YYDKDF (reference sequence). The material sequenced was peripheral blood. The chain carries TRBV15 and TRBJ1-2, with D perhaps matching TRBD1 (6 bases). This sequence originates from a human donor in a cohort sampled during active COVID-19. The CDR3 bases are TGTGCCACCAGCAGAGATAGGACAGTCTCCTCGTATGGCTACACCTTC. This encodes CATSRDRTVSSYGYTF.